What follows describes a single TCR beta chain. The sample is drawn from a study of cytomegalovirus exposure and HLA in healthy donors. In the PCR, 60 Vbeta and 13 Jbeta primers were used. The table came from immunoSEQ multiplex PCR; TCRdb's copy has only in-frame clones and leaves some out. This sample has 54,000 or so clones, with about two thirds found just once. Germline CDR1 KGHSH, CDR2 LQKENI. V trimming: 3 bases; J trimming: 0 bases; junction bases outside the gene matches: 4. The CDR3 is 15 amino acids. Sequencing input: PBMCs. The receptor's source is a woman aged 55 to 70 in good health and CMV-seropositive. The rearrangement joins TRBV18 to TRBJ2-7; 8 bases fit TRBD1. The DNA for the CDR3 is TGTGCCAGCTCACCGACAGGGGTTAGCTCCTACGAGCAGTACTTC. Residues: CASSPTGVSSYEQYF.